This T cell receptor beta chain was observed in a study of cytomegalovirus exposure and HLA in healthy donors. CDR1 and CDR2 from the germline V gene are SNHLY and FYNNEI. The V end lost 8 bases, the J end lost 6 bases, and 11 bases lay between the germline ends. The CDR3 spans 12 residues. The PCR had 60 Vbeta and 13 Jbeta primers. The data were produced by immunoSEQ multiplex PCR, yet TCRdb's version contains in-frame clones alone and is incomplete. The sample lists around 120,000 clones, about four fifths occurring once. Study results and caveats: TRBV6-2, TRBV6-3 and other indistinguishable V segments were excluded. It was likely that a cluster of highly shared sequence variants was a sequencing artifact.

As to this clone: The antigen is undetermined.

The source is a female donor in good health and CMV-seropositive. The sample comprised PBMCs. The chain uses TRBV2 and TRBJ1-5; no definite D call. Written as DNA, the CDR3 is TGTGCCAGCCGTAGAGCGGGTCAGCCCCAGCATTTT. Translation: CASRRAGQPQHF.